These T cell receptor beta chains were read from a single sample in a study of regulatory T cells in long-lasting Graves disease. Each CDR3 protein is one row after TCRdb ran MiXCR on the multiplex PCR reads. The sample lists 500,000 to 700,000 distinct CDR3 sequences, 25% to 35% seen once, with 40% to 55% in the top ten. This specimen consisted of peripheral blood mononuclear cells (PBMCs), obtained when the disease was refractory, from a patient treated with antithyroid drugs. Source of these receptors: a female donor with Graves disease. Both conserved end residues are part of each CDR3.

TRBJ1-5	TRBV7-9	CASSPDAWDQPQHF
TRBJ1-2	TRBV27	CASRDRNGDGYTF
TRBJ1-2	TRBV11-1	CASSRQGFYGYTF
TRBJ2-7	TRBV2	CASSEARGAGEQYF
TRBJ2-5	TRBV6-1	CASRTGTGGLQETQYF
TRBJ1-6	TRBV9	CASSPQRVPNSPLHF
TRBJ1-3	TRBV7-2	CASSSEGATGNTIYF
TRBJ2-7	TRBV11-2	CASSFWTGGYEQYF
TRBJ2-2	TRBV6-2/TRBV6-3	CASSYATSGANTGELFF
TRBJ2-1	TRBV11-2	CASSLALSGRVDEQFF
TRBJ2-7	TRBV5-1	CASSPENRVRNEQYF
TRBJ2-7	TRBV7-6	CASSPQGGGVYEQYF
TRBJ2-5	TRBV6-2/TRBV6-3	CASSRTGFQETQYF
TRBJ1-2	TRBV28	CASSLPARFGYTF
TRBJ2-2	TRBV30	CASRGLAVTGELFF
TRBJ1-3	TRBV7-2	CASSLAQLNSGNTIYF
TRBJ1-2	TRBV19	CASSIGRDNYGYTF
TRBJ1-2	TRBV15	CATSRSGPGTYGYTF
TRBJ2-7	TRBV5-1	CASSSDALRGTEEQYF
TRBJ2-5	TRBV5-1	CASSLDPGLQETQYF
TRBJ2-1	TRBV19	CASSRNSGSVYEQFF
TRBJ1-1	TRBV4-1	CASSHTSIEAFF
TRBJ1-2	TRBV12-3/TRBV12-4	CASSLVVGSHGYTF
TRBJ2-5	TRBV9	CASSVGLAGVQETQYF
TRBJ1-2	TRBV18	CASSQGQGNGYTF
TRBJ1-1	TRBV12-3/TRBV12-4	CASSTRRGTEAFF
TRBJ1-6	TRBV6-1	CASSESRNNSPLHF
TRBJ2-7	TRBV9	CASSPGTSGGLSYEQYF
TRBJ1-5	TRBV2	CASGRTGEQPQHF
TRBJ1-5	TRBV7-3	CASSLWESRIPHNQPQHF
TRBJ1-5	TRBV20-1	CSARDPRTGGTISNQPQHF
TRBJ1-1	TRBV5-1	CASSLHGGSHLNTEAFF
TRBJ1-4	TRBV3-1	CASSQDHSKNEKLFF
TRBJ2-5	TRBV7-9	CASSGRVGSIETQYF
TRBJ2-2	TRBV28	CASSLCKRGRDTGELFF
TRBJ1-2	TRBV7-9	CASSSRQGAITGYGYTF
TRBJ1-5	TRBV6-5	CASSYSGGQSGGNQPQHF
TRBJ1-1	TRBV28	CASTSQGVGYTFGSGTFDTEAFF
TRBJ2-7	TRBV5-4	CASSSRLAGGIYEQYF
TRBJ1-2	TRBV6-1	CASRAVRVANYGYTF
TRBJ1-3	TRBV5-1	CASRPHSGNTIYF
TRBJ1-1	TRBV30	CAWRTKDRGNTEAFF
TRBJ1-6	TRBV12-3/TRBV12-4	CASSLDNGSPLHF
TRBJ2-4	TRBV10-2	CASSEASGSKNIQYF
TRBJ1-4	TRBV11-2	CASSLARVGEKLFF
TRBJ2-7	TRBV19	CASSILAAGNYEQYF
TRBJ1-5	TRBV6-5	CASSYLNGNQPQHF
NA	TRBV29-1	CSVVPSSSYEQYF
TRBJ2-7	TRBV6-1	CASTPAFSGFDEQYF
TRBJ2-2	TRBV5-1	CASSLETSGRGGELFF
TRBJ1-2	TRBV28	CASTSLGDYGYTF
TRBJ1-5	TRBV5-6	CASSVTGESNQPQHF
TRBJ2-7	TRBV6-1	CASSEGGRYEQYF
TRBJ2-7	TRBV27	CANSLRGPSSYEQYF
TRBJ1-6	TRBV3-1	CASSLASGRANSPLHF
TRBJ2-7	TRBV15	CATSDKGGFYEQYF
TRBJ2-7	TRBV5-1	CASSLAGRIDSSYEQYF
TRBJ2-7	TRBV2	CASKRGGGLAESYEQYF